This T cell receptor beta chain was obtained from a study of T cells after somatic rescue of genetic block. The CDR3 contains 14 residues. V lost 2 bases and J lost 4; bases outside the gene matches: 3. Germline V gene lookup returns CDR1 SEHNR and CDR2 FQNEAQ (reference sequence). Sequencing was performed with immunoSEQ multiplex PCR; in TCRdb, only in-frame clones are kept and a portion is missing. Here the sample spans 7,300 or so clones, approximately 80% being singletons. The receptor comes from a boy younger than 18. Sequencing was done on a sample of peripheral blood mononuclear cells (PBMCs). The J gene is TRBJ2-3, the V gene TRBV7-9; 7 nucleotides agree with TRBD2. The CDR3 DNA follows: TGTGCCAGCAGCTTACGGGGGGATTCAGATACGCAGTATTTT. As protein: CASSLRGDSDTQYF.